The sequence of this TCR beta chain was determined in a study of blood T cell repertoires in COVID-19 (dated by TCRdb to about 2020). General notes on the study: The collaborator samples originated in the United States, Italy and Spain and spanned the acute and convalescent phases of COVID-19. Subjects who had been exposed to COVID-19, were actively infected with it, or had recovered from it provided the deeply sampled blood TCRbeta repertoires that made up the dataset. The samples were drawn from two sources: the first 160 participants of the ongoing ImmuneRACE study, and 950 to 1,500 subjects contributed by 6 global collaborators. The sample metadata nearly always contained a de-identified subject ID, COVID-19 status, age in years and sex. The prospective study material was composed of cDNA or gDNA derived from T cells, B-cell-depleted T cells, or PBMCs. A freely available public database, intended as a resource for researchers studying the immune response to SARS-CoV-2, is where the repertoires were released. Where HLA class I and class II types were available, the types were taken from metadata supplied by the sample provider, not from assay-based typing. General conclusions and limits of the study: How much clinical and demographic metadata was included differed by source and by participant, and the metadata was provided uncurated.

Including the terminal cysteine and phenylalanine, the CDR3 comprises 18 residues. Of all the DNA, just the CDR3 is kept, 54 bases in frame from base 1. The germline V gene (reference sequence) gives CDR1 as SEHNR and CDR2 as FQNEAQ. V lost 5 bases and J lost 0 bases; the stretch between them is 20 bases long. The immunoSEQ Assay, a bias-controlled multiplex PCR, was used to amplify TCRbeta CDR3 regions from genomic DNA. On the study's bioinformatics: Nucleated cell counts per sample were estimated from amplification of reference gene primers within the assay. Sequence reads were collapsed and filtered to measure the absolute abundance of every unique TCRbeta CDR3 rearrangement. For each sample, productive Simpson clonality was calculated as the square root of Simpson's diversity index across productive rearrangements. As stored in TCRdb, this immuneACCESS dataset retains in-frame rearrangements with V and J assigned. A fraction of the clones does not appear; measured against another copy, unresolved V genes explain less than half of the discrepancy, and the remainder lacks a known reason. The V and J calls and clone size come from that table; D and trimming were worked out from the DNA. This sample is represented by over 60,000 clones; more than 70% of them were singletons. Approximately 32% of the sample goes to the ten largest clones.

Collaborating institutions collected whole blood in K2EDTA tubes following their own protocols. For TCRbeta analysis, collaborators shipped samples as frozen whole blood, isolated PBMCs, or DNA extracted from either of those sample types. A remark on this clone: Its antigen specificity is not known. Base qualities were left out, and no much larger clone turns up one base away.

The clonotype originates from a woman older than 75 with active or convalescent COVID-19. Sequencing was done on a sample of peripheral blood. The chain was built from TRBV7-9 and TRBJ1-3, with TRBD1 as a weak D call on 5 bases. The bases read TGTGCCAGCAGCCCGTACCCGGGCAGGGAGGACTCTGGAAACACCATATATTTT. Translation gives CASSPYPGREDSGNTIYF.